One sample yielded the 26 T cell receptor beta chains listed below, sequenced in a study of T cells in Graves' hyperthyroidism and ophthalmopathy. There were TCR beta CDR3 regions amplified from RNA transcripts. The HTBI set primed first-round TCR CDR3 RT-PCR. TCRdb independently ran MiXCR on the multiplex PCR reads; one entry per CDR3 protein. The data show about 350,000 distinct CDR3 sequences, about 18% seen once. The specimen sequenced was blood. The receptors were sampled from a woman aged 25 to 39 with Graves' hyperthyroidism that later progressed to Graves' ophthalmopathy.

This clonotype was observed at least ten times. The chain has TRBV30 and TRBJ2-3; D remains unclear. The CDR3 totals 14 residues. Trimming removed 0 bases at V and 2 bases at J, with 9 bases between. Germline values: CDR1 GTSNPN, CDR2 SVGIG (reference sequence). The CDR3 nucleotides are TGTGCCTGGAGTGTATACGGAGTCACAGATACGCAGTATTTT. It yields the protein CAWSVYGVTDTQYF.

This clonotype was seen many times. The chain employs TRBV3-1 and TRBJ1-2, with D tentatively TRBD1 (6 bases). The CDR3 consists of 16 residues. Germline V gene sequence: CDR1 LGHDT, CDR2 YNNKEL (reference sequence). V lost 0 bases and J 5 bases, leaving 16 bases between the germline ends. CDR3 sequence: CASSQDLGDTPYGYTF. The CDR3 nucleotides are TGTGCCAGCAGCCAAGATCTTGGGGACACCCCATATGGCTACACCTTC.

CDR3 protein: CASSGRLKREGLITGELFF. The DNA of the CDR3 is TGTGCCAGCAGTGGGCGTCTGAAGCGGGAGGGCCTTATCACCGGGGAGCTGTTTTTT. The rearrangement links TRBV28 to TRBJ2-2, with 10 bases aligning to TRBD2. With V trimmed by 5 bases and J by 4 bases, 16 bases remained unmatched. The length of the CDR3 is 19 residues. Looked up from germline, CDR1 is MDHEN and CDR2 is SYDVKM.

There are many counts of this clonotype. The rearrangement uses TRBV28 and TRBJ2-7; D call uncertain. Germline V gives CDR1 MDHEN, CDR2 SYDVKM. Trimming took 7 bases from V and 1 from J, leaving 14 bases between them. CDR3 length: 14 amino acids. The CDR3 reads CASIDQLGSYEQYF. CDR3 nucleotides: TGTGCCAGCATTGACCAGCTGGGGTCCTACGAGCAGTACTTC. The full variable domain, rest sourced from reference TRBV28 and TRBJ2-7, is DVKVTQSSRYLVKRTGEKVFLECVQDMDHENMFWYRQDPGLGLRLIYFSYDVKMKEKGDIPEGYSVSREKKERFSLILESASTNQTSMYLCASIDQLGSYEQYFGPGTRLTVT.

This clonotype was found a few times. V gene TRBV5-1 combines with J gene TRBJ2-1, with 9 bases lining up with TRBD2. Germline CDR1 is SGHRS and CDR2 is YFSETQ. CDR3 length: 16 residues. V lost 4 bases and J lost 2; bases outside the gene matches: 7. CDR3 region: CASSGETSGAYNEQFF. The CDR3 DNA sequence: TGCGCCAGCAGCGGGGAGACTAGCGGAGCCTACAATGAGCAGTTCTTC.

This clonotype has ten or more counts. The chain carries TRBV27 and TRBJ2-1; D is perhaps TRBD2 (6 bases). This CDR3 is 14 amino acids long. Trimming removed 8 bases at V and 6 bases at J, with 17 bases between. From germline, CDR1 is MNHEY and CDR2 SMNVEV (reference sequence). The CDR3, as DNA: TGTGCCAGCCGAACGGGACTCCCTGGCAATGAGCAGTTCTTC. Protein sequence: CASRTGLPGNEQFF.

The chain joins TRBV9 to TRBJ2-3; 13 bases agree with TRBD2. Germline V gene lookup returns CDR1 SGDLS and CDR2 YYNGEE. The ends lost 2 bases at V and 4 bases at J; junction bases unmatched: 16. The CDR3 runs to 20 residues. The CDR3 protein is CASSVPTSGGAIPSADTQYF. The DNA of the CDR3 is TGTGCCAGCAGCGTCCCCACTAGCGGGGGGGCCATTCCGTCGGCAGATACGCAGTATTTT.

Many counts were recorded for this clonotype. V is TRBV2 and J is TRBJ2-3; the match to TRBD2 covers 9 bases. CDR3 length equals 16 residues. CDR1 and CDR2 from the germline V gene are SNHLY and FYNNEI. Losses at the gene ends were 2 bases for V and 5 bases for J; bases not matched to a gene: 8. The DNA for the CDR3 is TGTGCCAGCAGTGAATGGGGTAGCGGGGGATTAGATACGCAGTATTTT. Encoded protein: CASSEWGSGGLDTQYF.

The chain combines TRBV5-1 with TRBJ1-6; D might be TRBD1 (5 bases). Germline V lookup: CDR1 SGHRS, CDR2 YFSETQ. This CDR3 has 16 amino acids. The germline V and J ends were trimmed by 2 bases and 7 bases, with 16 bases remaining between them. The CDR3 DNA is TGCGCCAGCAGCTTATTTCGGGGGGTATGGAATTCACCCCTCCACTTT. This sequence encodes CASSLFRGVWNSPLHF.

This clonotype was seen a few times. The V gene is TRBV7-2, the J gene TRBJ2-7, with a possible D match to TRBD1 (6 bases). V was clipped by 8 bases and J by 3 bases, with 23 bases between them. Germline values: CDR1 SGHTA, CDR2 FQGNSA. The CDR3 has 16 amino acids. The CDR3 here is CASQLGRSEGGYEQYF. In DNA form, the CDR3 reads TGTGCCAGCCAACTGGGGAGATCCGAAGGGGGCTACGAGCAGTACTTC.

V is TRBV11-2 and J is TRBJ2-5; 7 bases fit TRBD2. After removal of 1 base from V and 7 bases from J, the junction contained 3 bases not matched to a gene. The CDR3 contains 13 residues. The germline V gene encodes CDR1 SGHAT and CDR2 FQNNGV. In DNA, the CDR3 is TGTGCCAGCAGCTTAGTTTCGGGGGGGACCCAGTACTTC. This gives the protein CASSLVSGGTQYF.

The gene calls are TRBV9 and TRBJ2-7; D might be TRBD2 (7 bases). CDR1 SGDLS and CDR2 YYNGEE come from the germline V gene. V was shortened by 3 bases and J by 7 bases, with 20 bases between the two germline ends. This CDR3 spans 15 amino acids. The CDR3 region has the DNA TGTGCCAGCAGCGGTGGGGGGGGCGGAGTGGGGGAGCAGTACTTC. Translated: CASSGGGGGVGEQYF.

This clonotype has at least ten counts. V and J are TRBV28 and TRBJ1-1; TRBD1 aligns across 7 bases. This CDR3 region has 15 residues. V was clipped by 5 bases and J by 1 base; unmatched bases: 7. Germline-derived CDR1 and CDR2 are MDHEN and SYDVKM. The CDR3, as DNA: TGTGCCAGCAGTGGAAGGGACAGCCGGAACACTGAAGCTTTCTTT. This translates into CASSGRDSRNTEAFF.

The rearrangement links TRBV29-1 to TRBJ1-1; D is undetermined. Germline values: CDR1 SQVTM, CDR2 ANQGSEA. CDR3 length: 13 residues. Between the trimmed V and J ends, which lost 3 bases and 3 bases, there was a span of 11 bases. The CDR3 DNA follows: TGCAGCGTTGAGAGGATGTTGGACACTGAAGCTTTCTTT. It codes for CSVERMLDTEAFF.

This clonotype was seen ten or more times. The genes are TRBV12-3 or TRBV12-4 and TRBJ1-1; 7 bases are shared with TRBD1. V was pared by 6 bases and J by 11 bases, with 6 bases of the junction left unmatched. This CDR3 contains 11 residues. CDR3 residues: CASSLRDSAFF. The CDR3 DNA follows: TGTGCCAGCAGCCTCCGGGACAGTGCTTTCTTT.

Points on this clonotype: A much larger clone is a single base away; this may be a read error. For the CDR3, the DNA is TGTGCCAGCAGGTTTCAGGGAGCCAAAAACATTCAGTACTTC. Translation gives CASRFQGAKNIQYF. J is TRBJ2-4 and V is TRBV12-3 or TRBV12-4, with D possibly matching TRBD1 (5 bases). The CDR3 spans 14 residues. Trimming removed 6 bases at V and 0 bases at J, with 9 bases between.

This clonotype has at least ten counts. This chain links TRBV12-3 or TRBV12-4 with TRBJ1-3; TRBD1 aligns across 8 bases. The CDR3 covers 16 residues. V was pared by 5 bases and J by 4 bases, with 10 bases of the junction left unmatched. CDR3 sequence reads: CASSTRDRTRGNTIYF. The CDR3 coding sequence is TGTGCCAGCAGTACCAGGGACAGGACTCGAGGAAACACCATATATTTT.

This clonotype has a handful of counts. The gene calls are TRBV20-1 and TRBJ2-1, with D perhaps TRBD2 (6 bases). V lost 5 bases, J lost 5 bases, and 16 bases lay in between. Per the germline V gene, CDR1 is DFQATT and CDR2 is SNEGSKA (reference sequence). CDR3 length: 14 residues. In DNA form, the CDR3 reads TGCAGTGCTCCCCCGGGACTCCTAAACAATGAGCAGTTCTTC. Translation gives CSAPPGLLNNEQFF.

The count of this clonotype is one. The chain uses TRBV27 and TRBJ2-7, with 8 bases that match TRBD2. Losses at the gene ends were 3 bases for V and 5 bases for J; bases not matched to a gene: 9. The CDR3 runs to 15 residues. Germline V CDR1 and CDR2: MNHEY, SMNVEV (reference sequence). The chain's CDR3 is CASSFSPGGVHEQYF. The CDR3 DNA is TGTGCCAGCAGTTTTTCCCCGGGGGGGGTACACGAGCAGTACTTC.

This clonotype has a count of ten or more. The chain employs TRBV20-1 and TRBJ2-7, with a tentative D call TRBD2 (6 bases). Trimming removed 5 bases from V and 2 bases from J, with 10 bases in between. Germline V gene sequence: CDR1 DFQATT, CDR2 SNEGSKA (reference sequence). This CDR3 spans 12 amino acids. The CDR3 region is CSAWDLTYEQYF. The DNA for the CDR3 is TGCAGTGCTTGGGACTTAACCTACGAGCAGTACTTC.

The V gene is TRBV20-1, the J gene TRBJ1-2; TRBD1 is a possible D gene (6 bases). The CDR3 loop spans 13 amino acids. From germline, CDR1 is DFQATT and CDR2 SNEGSKA (reference sequence). V shed 1 base and J shed 4 bases, with 10 bases lying between them. DNA for the CDR3: TGCAGTGCTAGAGCAGGGGATAGCTATGGCTACACCTTC. This translates into CSARAGDSYGYTF.

This chain connects TRBV7-9 to TRBJ2-2; 15 bases are a match to TRBD2. The J segment lost 3 bases and the V segment lost 5 bases, leaving 16 bases of the junction unmatched. This CDR3 is built from 21 residues. CDR1 is SEHNR, CDR2 FQNEAQ, per germline (reference sequence). The CDR3 DNA reads as TGTGCCAGCAGCGACTCGATCGCCGGGACTAGCGGGGGGTCATACACCGGGGAGCTGTTTTTT. Translation: CASSDSIAGTSGGSYTGELFF.

This clonotype was detected many times. DNA for the CDR3: TGTGCCAGTAGTATAGTGGCAACGCGTAACTCCTACAATGAGCAGTTCTTC. Its translation: CASSIVATRNSYNEQFF. V gene TRBV19 combines with J gene TRBJ2-1; D is uncertain. Deletions cut 1 base from V and 0 bases from J, with 13 bases between. Germline values: CDR1 LNHDA, CDR2 SQIVND (reference sequence). The CDR3 runs to 17 residues.

V gene TRBV24-1 combines with J gene TRBJ2-7; 10 bases agree with TRBD1. The germline gives CDR1 KGHDR, CDR2 SFDVKD. J lost 4 bases, V lost 4 bases, and 9 bases had no gene match. The CDR3 is made up of 16 amino acids. DNA for the CDR3: TGTGCCACCAGTGAGGGGACGGGACAGGGGACATACGAGCAGTACTTC. Its protein is CATSEGTGQGTYEQYF.

This clonotype was detected ten times or more. The chain recombines TRBV20-1 with TRBJ2-3; 8 bases align to TRBD2. With V trimmed by 4 bases and J by 4 bases, 7 bases remained unmatched. There are 14 residues in the CDR3. Germline V gene data show CDR1 as DFQATT and CDR2 as SNEGSKA (reference sequence). In DNA, the CDR3 is TGCAGTGCTAATAGCGGGATAATCTCAGATACGCAGTATTTT. It yields the protein CSANSGIISDTQYF.

The genes are TRBV20-1 and TRBJ2-1; D gene unclear. Germline V gene sequence: CDR1 DFQATT, CDR2 SNEGSKA (reference sequence). The V and J ends lost 6 bases and 0 bases respectively, with 12 bases between them. The CDR3 totals 14 residues. The CDR3 reads CSARPVTSYNEQFF. In nucleotides, the CDR3 is TGCAGTGCCAGACCAGTAACCTCCTACAATGAGCAGTTCTTC.